The sample holds many counts of the clone carrying this T cell receptor beta chain. The antigen is unknown. With 10-nucleotide random UMIs, 5'RACE was used to make the cDNA. TCRdb processed the 5' RACE reads anew with MiXCR; each CDR3 protein has one entry. The sample yields 45,000 to 60,000 distinct CDR3 sequences, about 2.5% seen once. This record belongs to a study of neurological immune-mediated disorders. General study results and limits: Patients with HTLV-1-associated myelopathy showed the most TCR clonal expansion. Those with multiple sclerosis showed the least, falling below healthy controls. There were no CDR3 amino acid sequences shared by expanded clones across subjects, a result suggesting private repertoires in all groups.

Germline CDR1 reads SGDLS; CDR2 reads YYNGEE. This CDR3 region has 14 residues. The V gene end was trimmed by 3 bases and the J gene end by 6 bases; junction bases not matched to a gene: 7. The clonotype originates from a man aged 50 to 59 with multiple sclerosis. The sequencing input was PBMCs. The chain carries TRBV9 and TRBJ2-7; 9 bases line up with TRBD1. CDR3 in amino acids: CASSAGQGKSEQYF. In DNA form, the CDR3 reads TGTGCCAGCAGCGCGGGACAGGGTAAAAGCGAGCAGTACTTC. Drawing the rest from reference TRBV9 and TRBJ2-7, the complete variable domain is DSGVTQTPKHLITATGQRVTLRCSPRSGDLSVYWYQQSLDQGLQFLIQYYNGEERAKGNILERFSAQQFPDLHSELNLSSLELGDSALYFCASSAGQGKSEQYFGPGTRLTVT.